This T cell receptor beta chain is from a study of T cells in Graves' hyperthyroidism and ophthalmopathy. Authors of the study amplified TCR beta CDR3 regions from RNA transcripts. First-round RT-PCR of the TCR CDR3 relied on the HTBI primer set. TCRdb reprocessed the multiplex PCR reads with MiXCR, giving one entry per CDR3 protein. This table has 640,000 or so distinct CDR3 sequences, 13% to 15% appearing once. This CDR3 comprises 21 residues. The V gene end was trimmed by 3 bases and the J gene end by 2 bases; junction bases not matched to a gene: 21. CDR1 MDHEN and CDR2 SYDVKM come from the germline V gene. This clonotype was recorded many times.

This chain links TRBV28 with TRBJ2-3; 9 bases fit TRBD2. The sequenced sample consisted of blood. This receptor was obtained from a woman between 18 and 29 years old with Graves' ophthalmopathy. Written as DNA, the CDR3 is TGTGCCAGCAGTTTTAGTTTCGGAAAACTCAGCGGGAGGACCTCCACAGATACGCAGTATTTT. Translated, it gives CASSFSFGKLSGRTSTDTQYF.